This T cell receptor (beta chain) was documented in a study of blood T cells in healthy people across ages. This CDR3 is built from 12 residues. Germline CDR1 is DFQATT and CDR2 is SNEGSKA (reference sequence). PCR was performed a second time for roughly 7 to 11 cycles using a sample-barcoded 5' primer and a J-beta primer mix. TCRdb analysed the 5' RACE reads with MiXCR anew, one entry per CDR3 protein. In the table there are over 1,200,000 distinct CDR3 sequences, around 55% of which are singletons. On this clonotype: An end of the junction does not agree with germline; a read error may underlie this.

Sequencing was carried out using blood. The chain recombines TRBV20-1 with TRBJ2-4; weak D call: TRBD1 (6 bases). The J call may be wrong; the DNA end is better matched by TRBJ2-7. This clonotype was sampled from a man between 18 and 29 years old in good health. The CDR3: CSAGDQGYEQYF. The CDR3 nucleotides are TGCAGTGCTGGAGATCAGGGGTACGAGCAGTACTTC.